This T cell receptor (beta chain) derives from a study of radiotherapy plus CTLA-4 blockade in lung cancer. The overall study: Among enrolled patients, less than 20% responded and roughly 28% achieved disease control.

The CDR3 runs 13 residues. Germline V lookup: CDR1 MNHEY, CDR2 SVGAGI. V was clipped by 6 bases and J by 5 bases, with 13 bases between them. Concerning this clone itself: The antigen is not known.

Generated by immunoSEQ multiplex PCR, the TCRdb table keeps only in-frame clones and is missing some. This table has around 18,000 clones, 86% appearing once. Study conclusions and caveats: Blood saw expansion of tumor-derived TCR clones after radiotherapy plus ipilimumab.

The clonotype comes from a human donor with non-small cell lung cancer whose response to radiotherapy plus ipilimumab could not be evaluated. The chain is built from TRBV6-5 and TRBJ1-1; D is possibly TRBD1 (5 bases). Source: peripheral blood, taken from a patient treated with radiotherapy plus ipilimumab. CDR3 nucleotide sequence: TGTGCCAGCAGCAGAAAGCAGGGTACTGAAGCTTTCTTT. It specifies CASSRKQGTEAFF.